Shown below are 17 T cell receptor beta chains from a single sample sequenced in a study of PD-L1 blockade in urothelial cancer. This sample's time point: peripheral blood 6 weeks after treatment start. This table comes from immunoSEQ multiplex PCR, and its TCRdb copy is limited to in-frame clones, with some not included. The table has approximately 38,000 clones, 80% to 90% seen once. The specimen was PBMCs, collected around atezolizumab (anti-PD-L1) treatment. Every receptor here comes from a man between 60 and 75 years old with urothelial cancer.

The rearrangement joins TRBV7-9 to TRBJ1-1; D ambiguous. Trimming pared 2 bases from V and 1 base from J, leaving 17 bases between. This CDR3 comprises 17 residues. Germline V lookup: CDR1 SEHNR, CDR2 FQNEAQ (reference sequence). CDR3 loop: CASSLLRGMSKNTEAFF. The CDR3 DNA follows: TGTGCCAGCAGCTTATTACGGGGTATGTCAAAGAACACTGAAGCTTTCTTT.

The genes are TRBV19 and TRBJ1-1, with 11 nucleotides matching TRBD1. Germline CDR1 reads LNHDA; CDR2 reads SQIVND (reference sequence). The CDR3 covers 16 residues. Unmatched junction bases numbered 8, after V lost 3 bases and J lost 5 bases. The CDR3 protein is CASSIPGQGGYTEAFF. CDR3 in DNA: TGTGCCAGTAGTATCCCGGGACAGGGGGGATATACTGAAGCTTTCTTT.

J is TRBJ1-5 and V is TRBV27; D unresolved. There are 15 residues in the CDR3. Trimming took 0 bases from V and 4 from J, leaving 10 bases between them. Germline V gene lookup returns CDR1 MNHEY and CDR2 SMNVEV (reference sequence). CDR3 in DNA: TGTGCCAGCAGTTTATCATCCGGGGATAATCAGCCCCAGCATTTT. Translation: CASSLSSGDNQPQHF.

The J gene is TRBJ2-3, the V gene TRBV5-6; 7 positions match TRBD1. The germline V gene encodes CDR1 SGHDT and CDR2 YYEEEE. The trim removed 6 bases at V and 4 bases at J, leaving 5 bases unmatched. The CDR3 sequence is 13 residues long. DNA of the CDR3: TGTGCCAGCACCCCAGGGGGTGCAGATACGCAGTATTTT. This gives the protein CASTPGGADTQYF.

This clone appeared a few times. The chain links TRBV14 to TRBJ2-1; D is possibly TRBD1 (6 bases). Germline V gene lookup returns CDR1 SGHDN and CDR2 FVKESK. Trimming removed 4 bases at V and 6 bases at J, with 13 bases between. The CDR3 contains 14 residues. This CDR3 reads CASSPGTMINEQFF. DNA for the CDR3: TGTGCCAGCAGCCCCGGGACAATGATCAATGAGCAGTTCTTC.

The chain combines TRBV6-6 with TRBJ1-2, with D perhaps TRBD1 (5 bases). CDR3 length equals 14 residues. Germline V gene sequence: CDR1 MNHNY, CDR2 SVGAGI (reference sequence). V was clipped by 8 bases and J by 4 bases, with 17 bases between them. The DNA of the CDR3 is TGTGCCAGCCGGTTGGGGGGGACCCCCTATGGCTACACCTTC. Translated, it gives CASRLGGTPYGYTF.

The chain recombines TRBV27 with TRBJ1-1; 8 nucleotides line up with TRBD1. V dropped 3 bases and J dropped 4; count of bases not matched to a gene: 4. The CDR3 runs 14 residues. The germline V gene encodes CDR1 MNHEY and CDR2 SMNVEV (reference sequence). In nucleotides, the CDR3 is TGTGCCAGCAGTTTTTCAGGGGGCGGCACTGAAGCTTTCTTT. Protein sequence: CASSFSGGGTEAFF.

The chain recombines TRBV2 with TRBJ1-1; no firm D call. There are 12 residues in the CDR3. Germline V gives CDR1 SNHLY, CDR2 FYNNEI. V shed 5 bases and J shed 0 bases, with 4 bases lying between them. The DNA of the CDR3 is TGTGCCAGCAGTCGGGTGAACACTGAAGCTTTCTTT. This gives the protein CASSRVNTEAFF. The whole variable domain, remainder taken from reference TRBV2 and TRBJ1-1, is EPEVTQTPSHQVTQMGQEVILRCVPISNHLYFYWYRQILGQKVEFLVSFYNNEISEKSEIFDDQFSVERPDGSNFTLKIRSTKLEDSAMYFCASSRVNTEAFFGQGTRLTVV.

V usage is TRBV4-1 and J usage is TRBJ2-7; 10 bases line up with TRBD1. The CDR3 loop spans 15 amino acids. Unmatched junction bases numbered 7, after V lost 3 bases and J lost 5 bases. Germline V gives CDR1 MGHRA, CDR2 YSYEKL. The CDR3 is CASSQSGQGSHEQYF. The CDR3 DNA reads as TGCGCCAGCAGCCAGTCGGGACAGGGGAGCCACGAGCAGTACTTC.

The rearrangement uses TRBV6-4 and TRBJ2-1, with D maybe TRBD2 (6 bases). V lost 5 bases and J 5 bases, leaving 13 bases between the germline ends. Germline assignment: CDR1 MRHNA and CDR2 SNTAGT. CDR3 length: 14 amino acids. This CDR3 is CASSLSSAHNEQFF. The CDR3 nucleotides read TGTGCCAGCAGTCTTTCTAGCGCGCACAATGAGCAGTTCTTC.

The chain uses TRBV5-1 and TRBJ1-1, with 8 positions matching TRBD1. The CDR3 totals 14 residues. From germline, CDR1 is SGHRS and CDR2 YFSETQ. V lost 1 base to trimming and J lost 4 bases; unmatched junction nucleotides: 3. Written as DNA, the CDR3 is TGCGCCAGCAGCTTGTCACAGGGGGTCACTGAAGCTTTCTTT. As protein: CASSLSQGVTEAFF.

The gene calls are TRBV5-1 and TRBJ2-3, with 14 bases fitting TRBD2. The length of the CDR3 is 17 residues. Germline-derived CDR1 and CDR2 are SGHRS and YFSETQ. Germline trimming cut 3 bases from V and 2 bases from J; bases unmatched to any gene: 5. The CDR3 region is CASSYGLAGGLTDTQYF. Written as DNA, the CDR3 is TGCGCCAGCAGCTACGGACTAGCGGGGGGACTCACAGATACGCAGTATTTT.

The V call is TRBV6-4, the J call TRBJ1-2; perhaps TRBD1 as D (5 bases). The CDR3 spans 12 residues. CDR1 and CDR2 (germline): MRHNA, SNTAGT. V lost 4 bases and J 8 bases, leaving 11 bases between the germline ends. CDR3 protein: CASSAGLGGYTF. DNA for the CDR3: TGTGCCAGCAGTGCAGGGCTGGGGGGCTACACCTTC.

V usage is TRBV5-6 and J usage is TRBJ1-5; 7 bases line up with TRBD1. CDR1 SGHDT and CDR2 YYEEEE come from the germline V gene. Unmatched junction bases numbered 4, after V lost 2 bases and J lost 5 bases. This CDR3 comprises 14 residues. CDR3 nucleotides: TGTGCCAGCAGCTTACAGGGGCCGGATCAGCCCCAGCATTTT. As protein: CASSLQGPDQPQHF.

The V and J genes are TRBV5-1 and TRBJ2-5, with 8 bases fitting TRBD2. The CDR3 loop spans 16 amino acids. The V and J ends lost 0 bases and 5 bases, in that order; junction bases with no gene match: 9. Germline V gives CDR1 SGHRS, CDR2 YFSETQ. CDR3 DNA: TGCGCCAGCAGCTTGGTTGACGGGAGGGCTGGGGAGACCCAGTACTTC. Translating gives CASSLVDGRAGETQYF. Drawing the rest from reference TRBV5-1 and TRBJ2-5, the complete variable domain is KAGVTQTPRYLIKTRGQQVTLSCSPISGHRSVSWYQQTPGQGLQFLFEYFSETQRNKGNFPGRFSGRQFSNSRSEMNVSTLELGDSALYLCASSLVDGRAGETQYFGPGTRLLVL.

V usage is TRBV7-8 and J usage is TRBJ1-1, with 7 nucleotides matching TRBD1. This CDR3 spans 15 amino acids. Trimming took 5 bases from V and 0 from J; bases not matched to a gene: 6. Germline V gives CDR1 SGHVS, CDR2 FQNEAQ. The CDR3 bases are TGTGCCAGCAGCCGAACAGGGGACATGAACACTGAAGCTTTCTTT. Its translation is CASSRTGDMNTEAFF. Using reference TRBV7-8 and TRBJ1-1 for the parts outside the CDR3, the full variable domain is GAGVSQSPRYKVAKRGQDVALRCDPISGHVSLFWYQQALGQGPEFLTYFQNEAQLDKSGLPSDRFFAERPEGSVSTLKIQRTQQEDSAVYLCASSRTGDMNTEAFFGQGTRLTVV.

The chain recombines TRBV10-3 with TRBJ1-5; weak D call: TRBD1 (6 bases). The CDR3 consists of 15 residues. CDR1 ENHRY and CDR2 SYGVKD come from the germline V gene. V shed 4 bases and J shed 5 bases, with 15 bases lying between them. The CDR3 sequence: CAISVGRGADQPQHF. The DNA for the CDR3 is TGTGCCATCAGTGTAGGCAGGGGAGCGGATCAGCCCCAGCATTTT.